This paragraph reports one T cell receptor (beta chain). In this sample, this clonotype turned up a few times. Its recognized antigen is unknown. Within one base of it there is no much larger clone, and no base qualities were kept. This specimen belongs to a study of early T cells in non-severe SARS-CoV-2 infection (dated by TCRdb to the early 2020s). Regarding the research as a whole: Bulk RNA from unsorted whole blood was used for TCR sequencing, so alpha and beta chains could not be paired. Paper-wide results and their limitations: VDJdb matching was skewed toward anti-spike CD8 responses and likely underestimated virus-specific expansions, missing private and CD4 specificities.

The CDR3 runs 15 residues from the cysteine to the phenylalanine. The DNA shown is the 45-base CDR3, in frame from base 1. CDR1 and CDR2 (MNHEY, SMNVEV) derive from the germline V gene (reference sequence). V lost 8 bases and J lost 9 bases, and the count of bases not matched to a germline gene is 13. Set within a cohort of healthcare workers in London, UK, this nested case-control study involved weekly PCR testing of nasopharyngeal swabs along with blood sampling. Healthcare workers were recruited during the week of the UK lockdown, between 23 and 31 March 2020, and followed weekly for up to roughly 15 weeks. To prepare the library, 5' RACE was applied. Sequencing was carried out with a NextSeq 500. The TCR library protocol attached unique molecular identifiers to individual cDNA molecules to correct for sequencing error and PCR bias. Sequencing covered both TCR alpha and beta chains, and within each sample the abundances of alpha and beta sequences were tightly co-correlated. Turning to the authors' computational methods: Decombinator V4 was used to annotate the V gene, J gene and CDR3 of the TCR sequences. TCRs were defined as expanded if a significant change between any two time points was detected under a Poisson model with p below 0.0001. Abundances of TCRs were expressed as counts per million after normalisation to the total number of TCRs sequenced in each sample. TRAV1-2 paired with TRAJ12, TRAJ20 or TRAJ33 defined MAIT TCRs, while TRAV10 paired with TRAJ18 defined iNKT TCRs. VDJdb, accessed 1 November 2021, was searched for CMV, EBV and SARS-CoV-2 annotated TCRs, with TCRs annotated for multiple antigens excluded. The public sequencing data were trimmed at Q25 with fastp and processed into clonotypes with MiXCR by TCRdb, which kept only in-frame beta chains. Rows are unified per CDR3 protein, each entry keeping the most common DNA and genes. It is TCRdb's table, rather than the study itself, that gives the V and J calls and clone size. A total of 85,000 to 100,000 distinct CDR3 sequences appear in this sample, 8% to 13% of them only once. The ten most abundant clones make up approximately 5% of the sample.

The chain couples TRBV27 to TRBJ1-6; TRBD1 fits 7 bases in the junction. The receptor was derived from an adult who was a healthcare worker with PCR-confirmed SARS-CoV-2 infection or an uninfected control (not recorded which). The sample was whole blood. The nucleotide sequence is TGTGCCAGCCCCTGGCAGACAGGGATCGGTTCACCCCTCCACTTT. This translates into CASPWQTGIGSPLHF.